This T cell receptor (beta chain) originates from a study of Graves' ophthalmopathy and Graves' hyperthyroidism. Amplification targeted the TCR beta CDR3 regions, with RNA transcripts as the source material. HTBI-primed RT-PCR formed the first round, and a multiplex PCR formed the second. One entry per CDR3 protein, called by TCRdb with MiXCR from the multiplex PCR reads. Of hundreds of thousands of distinct CDR3 sequences listed, over 20% are singletons. There are a few counts of this clonotype. This CDR3 spans 13 amino acids. Trimming removed 8 bases from V and 7 bases from J; junction bases left unmatched: 7. CDR1 and CDR2 from the germline V gene are LNHDA and SQIVND (reference sequence). Serum thyroxine and TRAb, along with clinical symptoms, thyroid ultrasound and orbital computed tomography, were what diagnosis relied on.

This TCR came from a woman aged 18-29 years with stable Graves' hyperthyroidism. Some clones in this sample may be carry-over from other donors' samples. Sequencing was done on a sample of peripheral blood. This chain links TRBV19 with TRBJ1-5, with 8 bases identical to TRBD1. The CDR3 spells CASEDRGGQPQHF. CDR3 DNA: TGTGCCAGTGAAGACAGGGGCGGGCAGCCCCAGCATTTT.